The clone carrying this T cell receptor (beta chain) occurred many times. The antigen is unknown. V was shortened by 4 bases and J by 7 bases, with 14 bases between the two germline ends. The germline V gene has CDR1 SGHAT and CDR2 FQNNGV. This CDR3 has 14 residues. Via MiXCR, TCRdb re-called the 5' RACE reads, giving one row per CDR3 protein. The data contain roughly 690,000 distinct CDR3 sequences, 5.5% to 7.5% of them singletons. The data were taken from a study of identical twins. Points from the study as a whole: Models underpredicted monozygotic twin sharing of out-of-frame TCR alpha. Twins shared beta out-of-frame sequences in excess, but this excess was weaker. The authors noted that invariant MAIT and iNKT cells could partly confound zero-insertion analyses.

Only healthy Caucasians were enrolled as donors. The V gene is TRBV11-2, the J gene TRBJ2-1; tentatively, D is TRBD2 (5 bases). Specimen: naive T cells sorted from blood. The sequence was obtained from a man younger than 35 in good health. CDR3 in DNA: TGTGCCAGCAGCTCTCTTACTGGGAGAAATGAGCAGTTCTTC. This encodes CASSSLTGRNEQFF.